This is a list of T cell receptor beta chains from one sample in a study of blood T cell repertoires in COVID-19. Only in-frame clones appear in the TCRdb table, and some are missing; sequencing was by immunoSEQ multiplex PCR. Altogether some 200,000 clones are present, 80% to 90% being singletons, with the ten largest covering 10%. The sample comprised PBMCs or T cells enriched from blood (not recorded which). The source is a young man with acute COVID-19. CDR3s include the opening cysteine and the closing phenylalanine or tryptophan. The D gene is left open where the match is weak. Clone size is given for some rows only: seen once, a few or many times, or a class if the clone is expanded.

size: NA; J: TRBJ2-5; V: TRBV28; D: TRBD1; CDR3: CASSADRGRLETQYF; DNA: TGTGCCAGCAGTGCGGACAGGGGGCGTTTGGAGACCCAGTACTTC
size: NA; J: TRBJ2-7; V: TRBV7-8; D: TRBD1; CDR3: CASSAGTGRNGEQYF; DNA: TGTGCCAGCAGCGCCGGGACAGGACGGAACGGCGAGCAGTACTTC
size: NA; J: TRBJ1-2; V: TRBV29-1; D: TRBD1; CDR3: CSVAGTELGYTF; DNA: TGCAGCGTTGCCGGGACAGAGCTCGGCTACACCTTC
size: NA; J: TRBJ1-1; V: TRBV6-8; D: NA; CDR3: CASSYPDRSDTEAFF; DNA: TGTGCCAGCAGTTACCCAGACAGATCGGACACTGAAGCTTTCTTT
size: NA; J: TRBJ2-7; V: TRBV28; D: NA; CDR3: CASKQGDSNEQYF; DNA: TGTGCCAGCAAGCAGGGTGATTCCAACGAGCAGTACTTC
size: NA; J: TRBJ2-3; V: TRBV5-1; D: TRBD2; CDR3: CASSLGGLAASTDTQYF; DNA: TGCGCCAGCAGCTTGGGCGGACTAGCGGCTAGCACAGATACGCAGTATTTT
size: NA; J: TRBJ2-7; V: TRBV27; D: TRBD2; CDR3: CASSISGTSGYEQYF; DNA: TGTGCCAGCAGTATATCCGGGACTAGCGGGTACGAGCAGTACTTC
size: NA; J: TRBJ2-2; V: TRBV28; D: NA; CDR3: CASYEVVTGELFF; DNA: TGTGCCAGCTACGAGGTAGTCACCGGGGAGCTGTTTTTT
size: NA; J: TRBJ2-5; V: TRBV6-5; D: TRBD1; CDR3: CASSHRTGRETQYF; DNA: TGTGCCAGCAGTCACCGGACAGGACGGGAGACCCAGTACTTC
size: NA; J: TRBJ1-2; V: TRBV9; D: NA; CDR3: CASSGAQGGERGYTF; DNA: TGTGCCAGCAGCGGGGCTCAGGGAGGCGAAAGGGGCTACACCTTC
size: NA; J: TRBJ1-2; V: TRBV4-3; D: TRBD1; CDR3: CASSQDHRDRAYGYTF; DNA: TGCGCCAGCAGCCAAGATCATCGTGACAGGGCCTATGGCTACACCTTC
size: NA; J: TRBJ2-2; V: TRBV7-2; D: TRBD1; CDR3: CASSPDRGRAGELFF; DNA: TGTGCCAGCAGCCCTGACAGGGGACGGGCCGGGGAGCTGTTTTTT
size: NA; J: TRBJ2-3; V: TRBV15; D: TRBD2; CDR3: CATSRDSAGGTDTQYF; DNA: TGTGCCACCAGCAGAGATTCAGCGGGAGGAACAGATACGCAGTATTTT
size: NA; J: TRBJ2-5; V: TRBV9; D: TRBD2; CDR3: CASSVGDSGRKTQYF; DNA: TGTGCCAGCAGCGTAGGAGATAGCGGGAGAAAGACCCAGTACTTC
size: once; J: TRBJ1-6; V: TRBV6-5; D: NA; CDR3: CASSQERESPLHF; DNA: TGTGCCAGCAGTCAGGAAAGAGAGTCACCCCTCCACTTT
size: NA; J: TRBJ2-5; V: TRBV7-6; D: NA; CDR3: CASSLEGFRGRGTQYF; DNA: TGTGCCAGCAGCTTAGAAGGCTTCAGGGGCCGTGGGACCCAGTACTTC